The rows below give T cell receptor beta chains drawn from one sample of a study of blood T cell repertoires in COVID-19. Data came from immunoSEQ multiplex PCR; TCRdb stores just in-frame clones and leaves some out. The sample lists approximately 250,000 clones; approximately 80% were seen once. The sequenced sample consisted of peripheral blood. Receptors originate from a woman in her fifties or sixties with acute or convalescent COVID-19. CDR3s include the opening cysteine and the closing phenylalanine or tryptophan. A D gene is named only where the DNA matches it firmly. Only some rows state a clone size, as once, few, many or a class for expanded clones.

d_call j_call v_call clone_size cdr3_aa cdr3_nt
TRBD1 TRBJ1-6 TRBV7-3 - CASSLEGGDNSPLHF TGTGCCAGCAGCTTAGAAGGGGGCGATAATTCACCCCTCCACTTT
TRBD2 TRBJ2-2 TRBV7-9 - CASSLVWALAGRTGELFF TGTGCCAGCAGCTTAGTCTGGGCGCTAGCGGGGCGGACCGGGGAGCTGTTTTTT
- TRBJ2-2 TRBV11-2 - CASSLVGGDTGELFF TGTGCCAGCAGCTTAGTAGGAGGGGACACCGGGGAGCTGTTTTTT
- TRBJ1-3 TRBV19 - CASSPGSNSGNTIYF TGTGCCAGTAGTCCAGGGTCCAACTCTGGAAACACCATATATTTT
- TRBJ2-2 TRBV4-2 - CASSQGVRGSGELFF TGTGCCAGCAGCCAAGGAGTTAGGGGGTCCGGGGAGCTGTTTTTT
TRBD1 TRBJ1-6 TRBV27 - CASSTTGSSYNSPLHF TGTGCCAGCAGTACGACAGGGAGTTCCTATAATTCACCCCTCCACTTT
- TRBJ1-1 TRBV12-5 few CASARSGGGAPEAFF TGTGCTAGTGCCCGATCCGGGGGAGGGGCCCCTGAAGCTTTCTTT
TRBD1 TRBJ2-7 TRBV6-5 - CASKRQGAYEQYF TGTGCCAGCAAGCGGCAGGGGGCTTACGAGCAGTACTTC
- TRBJ1-5 TRBV5-1 - CASSPSGTNNQPQHF TGCGCCAGCAGCCCGTCCGGGACTAACAATCAGCCCCAGCATTTT
- TRBJ2-2 TRBV6-5 - CARFGGPNTGELFF TGTGCCAGGTTCGGGGGGCCGAACACCGGGGAGCTGTTTTTT
- TRBJ1-3 TRBV28 - CASSHFAGGGNTIYF TGTGCCAGCAGTCACTTCGCGGGTGGTGGAAACACCATATATTTT
TRBD2 TRBJ2-1 TRBV27 - CASRLLAGAYNEQFF TGTGCCAGCAGGTTACTAGCGGGAGCTTACAATGAGCAGTTCTTC
TRBD1 TRBJ1-2 TRBV27 few CASSFSGQGHYGYTF TGTGCCAGCAGTTTTTCGGGACAGGGACACTATGGCTACACCTTC
- TRBJ1-1 TRBV11-2 - CASSLVSRVEAFF TGTGCCAGCAGCTTAGTATCCAGGGTTGAAGCTTTCTTT
TRBD1 TRBJ1-5 TRBV5-4 - CASSPIVGQGAQVSNQPQHF TGTGCCAGCAGCCCTATTGTGGGACAGGGGGCGCAGGTAAGCAATCAGCCCCAGCATTTT
- TRBJ1-3 TRBV14 - CASSQVPGSGNTIYF TGTGCCAGCAGCCAAGTACCGGGGAGTGGAAACACCATATATTTT
TRBD1 TRBJ1-6 TRBV7-2 few CASQDRGNSPLHF TGTGCCAGTCAGGACAGGGGCAACTCACCCCTCCACTTT
- TRBJ1-1 TRBV4-1 few CASSQGTVWGTEAFF TGCGCCAGCAGCCAAGGGACAGTGTGGGGGACTGAAGCTTTCTTT
- TRBJ1-4 TRBV30 - CAWSFGTQNEKLFF TGTGCCTGGAGTTTCGGGACACAGAATGAAAAACTGTTTTTT
TRBD1 TRBJ2-2 TRBV27 once CASSLTGGTGELFF TGTGCCAGCAGTTTAACAGGGGGCACCGGGGAGCTGTTTTTT
- TRBJ1-4 TRBV4-3 - CASSQSAGLASGEKLFF TGCGCCAGCAGCCAATCCGCCGGGCTAGCATCGGGTGAAAAACTGTTTTTT
- TRBJ1-2 TRBV6-5 few CASSQIQGVEGYTF TGTGCCAGCAGTCAAATACAGGGCGTGGAGGGCTACACCTTC
- TRBJ2-6 TRBV10-3 - CAISGTERSGANVLTF TGTGCCATCAGTGGGACAGAGCGCTCTGGGGCCAACGTCCTGACTTTC
TRBD1 TRBJ1-2 TRBV4-3 few CASSPTGTGEVYGYTF TGCGCCAGCAGCCCGACCGGGACAGGGGAAGTCTATGGCTACACCTTC
- TRBJ2-1 TRBV6-4 - CASSDFSHEQFF TGTGCCAGCAGTGATTTTAGCCATGAGCAGTTCTTC
TRBD1 TRBJ1-1 TRBV6-6 once CASSSSRDRGPMGSAEAFF TGTGCCAGCAGCTCTTCGCGAGACAGGGGCCCCATGGGGTCCGCTGAAGCTTTCTTT
- TRBJ1-6 TRBV5-1 - CASSQENSPLHF TGCGCCAGCAGCCAAGAGAATTCACCCCTCCACTTT
TRBD1 TRBJ2-6 TRBV5-6 - CASSAGTGDVANVLTF TGTGCCAGCAGCGCTGGGACAGGGGATGTGGCCAACGTCCTGACTTTC
TRBD1 TRBJ2-1 TRBV5-1 once CASSSTGASSYNEQFF TGCGCCAGCAGCTCAACAGGGGCGAGCTCCTACAATGAGCAGTTCTTC
TRBD1 TRBJ1-1 TRBV10-3 - CAISPTGVGTEAFF TGTGCCATCAGCCCGACAGGGGTAGGTACTGAAGCTTTCTTT
- TRBJ1-1 TRBV12-3/TRBV12-4 - CASSLSGTEAFF TGTGCCAGCAGTTTGTCTGGGACAGAAGCTTTCTTT
TRBD1 TRBJ1-4 TRBV7-3 - CASSSPWDRGPATNEKLFF TGTGCCAGCAGCTCCCCGTGGGACAGGGGACCTGCAACTAATGAAAAACTGTTTTTT
TRBD1 TRBJ1-2 TRBV11-2 - CASSSTGLSGGYTF TGTGCCAGCAGCTCGACAGGGCTTTCTGGTGGCTACACCTTC
- TRBJ1-2 TRBV5-4 few CASSRDRNYGYTF TGTGCCAGCAGCCGCGACAGGAACTATGGCTACACCTTC
TRBD1 TRBJ1-4 TRBV9 - CASSFGQGFEKLFF TGTGCCAGCAGCTTCGGACAGGGGTTTGAAAAACTGTTTTTT
- TRBJ2-3 TRBV4-1 - CASSQASDTQYF TGCGCCAGCAGCCAAGCGTCAGATACGCAGTATTTT
TRBD2 TRBJ2-1 TRBV5-1 once CASSLAGLAGADEQFF TGCGCCAGCAGCTTGGCTGGTCTAGCGGGAGCGGATGAGCAGTTCTTC
- TRBJ2-7 TRBV7-8 - CASSLSFGGSGSYEQYF TGTGCCAGCAGCTTAAGTTTCGGAGGTTCGGGCTCCTACGAGCAGTACTTC
TRBD2 TRBJ2-1 TRBV5-1 few CASSHSGREGNEQFF TGCGCCAGCAGTCATAGCGGGAGGGAAGGCAATGAGCAGTTCTTC
- TRBJ2-3 TRBV4-3 - CASSQEGHDTDTQYF TGCGCCAGCAGCCAAGAGGGACACGACACAGATACGCAGTATTTT
TRBD2 TRBJ2-1 TRBV7-9 many CASSLAFPSSGSSYNEQFF TGTGCCAGCAGCTTAGCGTTTCCTTCTAGCGGGAGCTCCTACAATGAGCAGTTCTTC
TRBD1 TRBJ1-1 TRBV7-8 few CASSLILKTGSNTEAFF TGTGCCAGCAGCCTCATCTTAAAGACAGGGTCGAACACTGAAGCTTTCTTT
TRBD1 TRBJ1-1 TRBV11-1 - CASSDRGHTEAFF TGTGCCAGCAGCGACAGGGGCCACACTGAAGCTTTCTTT
TRBD1 TRBJ1-2 TRBV9 - CASSPSGTEYGYTF TGTGCCAGCAGCCCCTCCGGGACAGAGTATGGCTACACCTTC
TRBD2 TRBJ2-7 TRBV5-1 few CASSYGTSGSSYEQYF TGCGCCAGCAGCTACGGGACTAGCGGAAGCTCCTACGAGCAGTACTTC
- TRBJ1-2 TRBV24-1 few CATSDFDSYGYTF TGTGCCACCAGTGACTTCGACAGCTATGGCTACACCTTC
TRBD1 TRBJ2-5 TRBV19 - CASSVTGAQETQYF TGTGCCAGTAGTGTCACAGGGGCCCAAGAGACCCAGTACTTC
TRBD1 TRBJ1-4 TRBV9 - CASSVGPGGEGEKLFF TGTGCCAGCAGCGTAGGGCCAGGGGGCGAAGGTGAAAAACTGTTTTTT
- TRBJ1-1 TRBV7-9 once CASSFGGDEAFF TGTGCCAGCAGCTTTGGAGGGGATGAAGCTTTCTTT
TRBD1 TRBJ2-1 TRBV15 once CATSSYGTGANEQFF TGTGCCACCAGCAGCTATGGGACAGGGGCCAATGAGCAGTTCTTC
- TRBJ1-3 TRBV4-2 - CASSQDWGGGNTIYF TGTGCCAGCAGCCAAGATTGGGGAGGTGGAAACACCATATATTTT
- TRBJ2-7 TRBV4-1 few CASSQDTYRGGYEQYF TGCGCCAGCAGCCAAGATACATACAGAGGGGGTTACGAGCAGTACTTC
TRBD1 TRBJ2-3 TRBV11-2 - CASSLVPGQGGADTQYF TGTGCCAGCAGCTTAGTCCCAGGACAGGGCGGGGCAGATACGCAGTATTTT